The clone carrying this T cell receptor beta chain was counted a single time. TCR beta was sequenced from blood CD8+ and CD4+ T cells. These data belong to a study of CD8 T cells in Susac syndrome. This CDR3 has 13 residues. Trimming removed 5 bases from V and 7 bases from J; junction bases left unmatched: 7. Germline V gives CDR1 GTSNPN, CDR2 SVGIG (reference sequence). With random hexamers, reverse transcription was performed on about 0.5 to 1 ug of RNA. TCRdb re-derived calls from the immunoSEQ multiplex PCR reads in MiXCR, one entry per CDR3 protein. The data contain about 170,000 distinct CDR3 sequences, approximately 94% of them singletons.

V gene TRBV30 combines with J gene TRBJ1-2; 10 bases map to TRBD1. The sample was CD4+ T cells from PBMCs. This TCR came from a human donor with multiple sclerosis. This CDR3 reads CAWDRGRRGGYTF. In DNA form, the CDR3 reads TGTGCCTGGGACAGGGGGCGCCGGGGTGGCTACACCTTC.